The present entry profiles one T cell receptor beta chain with its context. Its antigen remains unknown. This entry belongs to a study of cytomegalovirus exposure and HLA in healthy donors. The PCR contained 60 Vbeta and 13 Jbeta primers. This table comes from immunoSEQ multiplex PCR, and its TCRdb copy is limited to in-frame clones, with some not included. The data show 150,000 to 200,000 clones, about three quarters seen once. General study points: A list of around 160 TCR beta chains associated with cytomegalovirus was given. A prior analysis recorded that most TCR beta V segments were productive about 87% or about 30% of the time. With further analysis later on, most CMV-associated TCR beta chains appeared HLA-restricted.

Germline V gene lookup returns CDR1 SGHNT and CDR2 YYREEE (reference sequence). The CDR3 is 15 amino acids. Trimming cost V 1 base and J 5 bases, with 13 bases left between them. The rearrangement joins TRBV5-4 to TRBJ2-1; D is possibly TRBD1 (5 bases). What was sequenced was PBMCs. The clonotype comes from a girl under 18 in good health and CMV-seronegative. CDR3 nucleotide sequence: TGTGCCAGCAGCTTGCAGGGTGTGGTAAACAATGAGCAGTTCTTC. Its protein product is CASSLQGVVNNEQFF. The whole variable domain, remainder taken from reference TRBV5-4 and TRBJ2-1, is ETGVTQSPTHLIKTRGQQVTLRCSSQSGHNTVSWYQQALGQGPQFIFQYYREEENGRGNFPPRFSGLQFPNYSSELNVNALELDDSALYLCASSLQGVVNNEQFFGPGTRLTVL.